Below, 19 T cell receptor beta chains from the same sample are listed, as sequenced in a study of T cell responses to AZD1222 COVID-19 vaccine. Assay used: immunoSEQ multiplex PCR; TCRdb lists only in-frame clones, some missing. The table has 100,000 to 150,000 clones, over 90% seen once. The specimen was peripheral blood, collected on day 0 of AZD1222 vaccination. These receptors were collected from an adult in good health.

The V call is TRBV10-1, the J call TRBJ1-1, with D perhaps matching TRBD1 (6 bases). This CDR3 has 13 amino acids. Looked up from germline, CDR1 is WNHNN and CDR2 is SYGVQD (reference sequence). Trimming took off 3 bases at V and 4 bases at J, with 9 bases between the two ends. The CDR3 loop reads CASSENRATEAFF. CDR3 in DNA: TGCGCCAGCAGTGAAAACAGGGCCACTGAAGCTTTCTTT.

The chain joins TRBV30 to TRBJ1-3; no definite D call. CDR1 is GTSNPN, CDR2 SVGIG, per germline (reference sequence). This CDR3 comprises 12 residues. The V and J ends lost 5 bases and 0 bases respectively, with 5 bases between them. The CDR3 is CAWHPSGNTIYF. The CDR3 bases are TGTGCCTGGCACCCCTCTGGAAACACCATATATTTT. The full variable domain, with the rest looked up from reference TRBV30 and TRBJ1-3, is SQTIHQWPATLVQPVGSPLSLECTVEGTSNPNLYWYRQAAGRGLQLLFYSVGIGQISSEVPQNLSASRPQDRQFILSSKKLLLSDSGFYLCAWHPSGNTIYFGEGSWLTVV.

The chain is built from TRBV5-4 and TRBJ2-3; D gene uncertain. The germline gives CDR1 SGHNT, CDR2 YYREEE (reference sequence). The CDR3 has 14 amino acids. The germline V and J ends were trimmed by 1 base and 3 bases, with 9 bases remaining between them. CDR3 coding DNA: TGTGCCAGCAGCTTGTTCAACACGACAGATACGCAGTATTTT. As protein: CASSLFNTTDTQYF. The variable domain in full, completed from reference TRBV5-4 and TRBJ2-3, reads ETGVTQSPTHLIKTRGQQVTLRCSSQSGHNTVSWYQQALGQGPQFIFQYYREEENGRGNFPPRFSGLQFPNYSSELNVNALELDDSALYLCASSLFNTTDTQYFGPGTRLTVL.

This chain joins TRBV19 and TRBJ2-1; 12 positions agree with TRBD2. This CDR3 contains 14 residues. Germline V gives CDR1 LNHDA, CDR2 SQIVND (reference sequence). J lost 6 bases, V lost 9 bases, and 6 bases had no gene match. CDR3 bases: TGTGCCAGCGAAGGGGGACTAGCGGGCAATGAGCAGTTCTTC. It translates to CASEGGLAGNEQFF.

This chain uses TRBV28 with TRBJ2-3; 9 nucleotides align to TRBD1. The V gene's germline CDR1 is MDHEN and CDR2 SYDVKM. V trimming: 3 bases; J trimming: 4 bases; junction bases outside the gene matches: 2. This CDR3 is built from 14 residues. CDR3 amino acids: CASSLGQGPDTQYF. The CDR3 DNA is TGTGCCAGCAGTTTGGGACAGGGCCCAGATACGCAGTATTTT. Using reference TRBV28 and TRBJ2-3 for the parts outside the CDR3, the full variable domain is DVKVTQSSRYLVKRTGEKVFLECVQDMDHENMFWYRQDPGLGLRLIYFSYDVKMKEKGDIPEGYSVSREKKERFSLILESASTNQTSMYLCASSLGQGPDTQYFGPGTRLTVL.

This clone was seen a handful of times. V gene TRBV4-3 combines with J gene TRBJ2-7; 7 nucleotides align to TRBD2. The ends lost 0 bases at V and 6 bases at J; junction bases unmatched: 8. This CDR3 is built from 15 residues. Germline-derived CDR1 and CDR2 are LGHNA and YSLEER. The CDR3 here is CASSQDRTRSSEQYF. In DNA form, the CDR3 reads TGCGCCAGCAGCCAAGACAGGACTAGAAGCTCCGAGCAGTACTTC.

The V call is TRBV7-2, the J call TRBJ2-7; D is uncertain. V gave up 4 bases and J gave up 3 bases, with 10 bases separating them. Germline lookup yields CDR1 SGHTA and CDR2 FQGNSA. The CDR3 length is 13 residues. This chain's CDR3 is CASSSSPRYEQYF. CDR3 nucleotides: TGTGCCAGCAGCTCTTCTCCTCGCTACGAGCAGTACTTC. Looking up the rest from reference TRBV7-2 and TRBJ2-7 gives the full variable domain: GAGVSQSPSNKVTEKGKDVELRCDPISGHTALYWYRQSLGQGLEFLIYFQGNSAPDKSGLPSDRFSAERTGGSVSTLTIQRTQQEDSAVYLCASSSSPRYEQYFGPGTRLTVT.

The chain links TRBV9 to TRBJ2-3; 9 nucleotides line up with TRBD2. The V and J ends lost 7 bases and 2 bases, in that order; junction bases with no gene match: 5. This CDR3 spans 14 amino acids. Germline-derived CDR1 and CDR2 are SGDLS and YYNGEE. The CDR3 coding sequence is TGTGCCAGCGGCGGGAGGGAGAACACAGATACGCAGTATTTT. Its protein is CASGGRENTDTQYF.

The gene calls are TRBV7-9 and TRBJ1-4; no clear D gene. Germline V gene data show CDR1 as SEHNR and CDR2 as FQNEAQ (reference sequence). Trimming stripped 10 bases from V and 4 bases from J, with 10 bases between. This CDR3 region has 12 residues. CDR3 amino acids: CATPSGNEKLFF. For the CDR3, the DNA is TGTGCCACCCCGTCGGGTAATGAAAAACTGTTTTTT.

In its sample, this clone was seen once. The rearrangement uses TRBV19 and TRBJ2-1; 10 bases match TRBD1. With V trimmed by 3 bases and J by 7 bases, 3 bases remained unmatched. Germline-derived CDR1 and CDR2 are LNHDA and SQIVND (reference sequence). The CDR3 sequence is 14 residues long. CDR3 sequence reads: CASSMRTGGNEQFF. The CDR3, as DNA: TGTGCCAGTAGTATGAGGACAGGGGGTAATGAGCAGTTCTTC.

The chain has TRBV27 and TRBJ1-2; the D is unclear. V lost 5 bases and J lost 4, with 14 bases in between. The CDR3 runs to 14 residues. The V gene's germline CDR1 is MNHEY and CDR2 SMNVEV (reference sequence). CDR3 DNA sequence: TGTGCCAGCAGTCAAAAAAGCGGAGCCTATGGCTACACCTTC. Translating gives CASSQKSGAYGYTF.

The DNA of the CDR3 is TGTGCCAGCAGCGTAGGCGGCTCGGATACGCAGTATTTT. This translates into CASSVGGSDTQYF. The rearrangement joins TRBV9 to TRBJ2-3; D remains ambiguous. Per the germline V gene, CDR1 is SGDLS and CDR2 is YYNGEE. This CDR3 has 13 residues. Trimming took 0 bases from V and 6 from J, leaving 8 bases between them.

This sequence joins TRBV9 and TRBJ2-1; D is unresolved. CDR3 length equals 12 residues. CDR1 is SGDLS, CDR2 YYNGEE, per germline. The germline V and J ends were trimmed by 2 bases and 5 bases, with 5 bases remaining between them. CDR3 nucleotide sequence: TGTGCCAGCAGCGTGTCAAACAATGAGCAGTTCTTC. Translation gives CASSVSNNEQFF.

The rearrangement joins TRBV14 to TRBJ1-2; D is unclear. The CDR3 spans 13 residues. Germline loops: CDR1 SGHDN, CDR2 FVKESK. The germline V and J ends were trimmed by 2 bases and 8 bases, with 12 bases remaining between them. In DNA, the CDR3 is TGTGCCAGCAGCCAAAGTTCCAGTCGGGGCTACACCTTC. The encoded protein is CASSQSSSRGYTF.

This clone was detected only once. This chain joins TRBV28 and TRBJ1-1, with D possibly TRBD1 on 6 matching bases. V was clipped by 5 bases and J by 4 bases, with 20 bases between them. From germline, CDR1 is MDHEN and CDR2 SYDVKM. CDR3 size: 16 residues. The CDR3 is CASSPPGAKRGTEAFF. The CDR3 nucleotides are TGTGCCAGCAGTCCTCCGGGGGCCAAACGGGGCACTGAAGCTTTCTTT.

The chain recombines TRBV6-1 with TRBJ1-2; no clear D. The CDR3 runs 14 residues. V lost 2 bases to trimming and J lost 2 bases, with 9 bases between them. The germline gives CDR1 MNHNS, CDR2 SASEGT. This CDR3 is CASSELGGNYGYTF. CDR3 sequence (DNA): TGTGCCAGCAGTGAATTAGGCGGAAACTATGGCTACACCTTC.

This sequence joins TRBV3-1 (or the pseudogene TRBV3-2) and TRBJ2-1, with TRBD1 as a possible D gene (5 bases). The CDR3 has 13 residues. Germline V CDR1 and CDR2: LGHDT, YNNKEL (reference sequence). Trimming took 3 bases from V and 6 from J, leaving 9 bases between them. The CDR3 DNA follows: TGTGCCAGCAGCCACCCAGACAGCAATGAGCAGTTCTTC. Translation: CASSHPDSNEQFF.

The chain is built from TRBV7-2 and TRBJ2-3, with D perhaps TRBD2 (6 bases). V gave up 7 bases and J gave up 4 bases, with 15 bases separating them. Per germline, CDR1 SGHTA and CDR2 FQGNSA. The CDR3 spans 14 residues. CDR3 nucleotide sequence: TGTGCCAGCACTCGGGGGAGCTTCGCAGATACGCAGTATTTT. It translates to CASTRGSFADTQYF.

CDR3 DNA: TGTGCCAGCTCACCACCCCTTAACAATGAGCAGTTCTTC. It yields the protein CASSPPLNNEQFF. The gene calls are TRBV18 and TRBJ2-1; D unclear. Germline CDR1 reads KGHSH; CDR2 reads LQKENI. Trimming removed 0 bases at V and 5 bases at J, with 5 bases between. The CDR3 consists of 13 residues.